This T cell receptor (beta chain) was captured by sequencing in a study of shared clonotypes between healthy human individuals. The study, taken as a whole, reports: The represented genetic and exposure-history diversity was limited by the small number of donors.

On this clone: What it binds is unknown.

Produced via immunoSEQ multiplex PCR; TCRdb's table is partial and in-frame only. Of over 1.4 million clones listed, 95% to 97% are singletons. Germline loops: CDR1 SEHNR, CDR2 FQNEAQ (reference sequence). CDR3 length equals 17 residues. With 0 bases clipped from V and 8 bases from J, the junction kept 12 bases outside the gene matches. Specimen: naive CD4+ T cells sorted from blood. The subset denotes: CD45RA+ positively selected. The TCR sequence derives from a man under 40 in good health. The V call is TRBV7-9, the J call TRBJ1-3; 8 bases agree with TRBD1. The CDR3: CASSLARGTGPRDTIYF. The CDR3 DNA reads as TGTGCCAGCAGCTTAGCGCGGGGGACAGGACCAAGAGACACCATATATTTT.